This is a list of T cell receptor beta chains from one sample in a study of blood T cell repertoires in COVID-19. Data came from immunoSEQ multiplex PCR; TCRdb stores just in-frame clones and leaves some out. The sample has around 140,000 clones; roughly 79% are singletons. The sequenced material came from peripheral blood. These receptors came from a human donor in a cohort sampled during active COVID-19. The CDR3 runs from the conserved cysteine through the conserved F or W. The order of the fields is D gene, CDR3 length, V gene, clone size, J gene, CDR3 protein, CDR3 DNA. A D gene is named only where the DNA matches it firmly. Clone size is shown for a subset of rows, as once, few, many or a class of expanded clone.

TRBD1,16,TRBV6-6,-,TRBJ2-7,CASSYFGTGGTYEQYF,TGTGCCAGCAGTTACTTTGGGACAGGGGGTACCTACGAGCAGTACTTC
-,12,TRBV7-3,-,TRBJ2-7,CASSLTNYEQYF,TGTGCCAGCAGCTTAACCAACTACGAGCAGTACTTC
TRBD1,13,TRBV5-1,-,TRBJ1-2,CASKTGANYGYTF,TGCGCCAGCAAGACAGGGGCCAACTATGGCTACACCTTC
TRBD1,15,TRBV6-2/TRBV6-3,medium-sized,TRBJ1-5,CASSKTGQALGPQHF,TGTGCCAGCAGTAAAACTGGACAGGCCTTAGGGCCCCAGCATTTT
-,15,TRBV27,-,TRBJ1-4,CASSPSGTPDEKLFF,TGTGCCAGCAGTCCGTCCGGGACACCTGATGAAAAACTGTTTTTT
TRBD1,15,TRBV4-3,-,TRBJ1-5,CASSRTGGPNQPQHF,TGCGCCAGCAGCCGGACAGGGGGCCCCAATCAGCCCCAGCATTTT
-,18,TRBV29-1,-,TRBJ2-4,CSVAEISKELAFKNIQYF,TGCAGCGTTGCCGAAATTTCCAAAGAGCTAGCTTTCAAAAACATTCAGTACTTC
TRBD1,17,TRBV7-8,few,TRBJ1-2,CASSLEWGRGLNYGYTF,TGTGCCAGCAGCTTAGAATGGGGCAGGGGGCTAAACTATGGCTACACCTTC
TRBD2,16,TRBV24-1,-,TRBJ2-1,CATSDFSSGKVNEQFF,TGTGCCACCAGTGATTTTTCTAGCGGGAAGGTCAATGAGCAGTTCTTC
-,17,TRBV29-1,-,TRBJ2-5,CSVEGSGAIGLQETQYF,TGCAGCGTTGAGGGGTCAGGGGCCATTGGTCTCCAAGAGACCCAGTACTTC
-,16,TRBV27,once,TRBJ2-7,CASSLFSRGGSYEQYF,TGTGCCAGCAGTTTATTCAGTAGGGGGGGATCCTACGAGCAGTACTTC
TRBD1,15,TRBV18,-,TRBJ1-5,CASSPWTGVNQPQHF,TGTGCCAGCTCACCCTGGACAGGGGTAAACCAGCCCCAGCATTTT
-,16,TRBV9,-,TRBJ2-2,CASSVFPATNTGELFF,TGTGCCAGCAGCGTATTTCCAGCGACGAACACCGGGGAGCTGTTTTTT
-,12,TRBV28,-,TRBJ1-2,CASSFRSYGYTF,TGTGCCAGCAGTTTCCGGAGCTATGGCTACACCTTC
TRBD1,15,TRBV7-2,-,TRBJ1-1,CASSPQGSRRAEAFF,TGTGCCAGCAGCCCACAGGGGTCCCGGAGGGCTGAAGCTTTCTTT
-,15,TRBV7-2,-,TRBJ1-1,CASSFGEGHYTEAFF,TGTGCCAGCAGCTTCGGGGAGGGCCACTACACTGAAGCTTTCTTT
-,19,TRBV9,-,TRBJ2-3,CASSVLTGTSTTSTDTQYF,TGTGCCAGCAGCGTACTTACCGGGACAAGCACAACTAGCACAGATACGCAGTATTTT
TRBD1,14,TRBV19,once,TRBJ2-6,CASTQGAGANVLTF,TGTGCCAGTACACAGGGGGCTGGGGCCAACGTCCTGACTTTC
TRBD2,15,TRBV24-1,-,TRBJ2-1,CATSDGTSLYNEQFF,TGTGCCACCAGTGATGGGACTAGCCTGTACAATGAGCAGTTCTTC